This T cell receptor beta chain was profiled in a study of blood T cells in healthy people across ages. Study findings and constraints: Versus aged donors, long-lived donors had higher diversity and more naive CD4+ cells.

Every donor provided 7.5 to 10 milliliters of peripheral blood. Primed by a sample-barcoded 5' primer and a J-beta primer mix, a second PCR proceeded for 7 to 11 cycles. TCRdb processed the 5' RACE reads anew with MiXCR; each CDR3 protein has one entry. The sample includes 1.8 million or so distinct CDR3 sequences, roughly 43% of them seen just once. About this clonotype itself: Its antigen is not identified.

CDR1 SGHTA and CDR2 FQGNSA come from the germline V gene. J was trimmed by 5 bases and V by 4 bases; bases with no gene match: 8. CDR3 size: 15 residues. The material sequenced was blood. The TCR comes from a human donor in good health. J is TRBJ1-5 and V is TRBV7-2; 7 bases are a match to TRBD1. As DNA, the CDR3 is TGTGCCAGCAGCTCCGCTCGGACAGGCGATCAGCCCCAGCATTTT. Translation gives CASSSARTGDQPQHF.